The TCR beta chain under discussion was sequenced for a study of T-cell memory formation after mild COVID-19. This clonotype was seen a few times. Trimming removed 2 bases from V and 1 base from J; junction bases left unmatched: 5. This CDR3 spans 16 amino acids. Germline loops: CDR1 SGHAT, CDR2 FQDESV (reference sequence). TCRdb passed the 5' RACE reads through MiXCR, listing each CDR3 protein once. The table shows tens of thousands of distinct CDR3 sequences, with roughly an eighth occurring only once. The specimen sequenced was PBMCs or a T cell subset sorted from them (not recorded which). The V and J genes are TRBV11-1 and TRBJ2-5; 9 bases align to TRBD2. The TCR comes from a man between 18 and 35 years old who had mild COVID-19 (a few samples of this study predate the infection). Cell type and time point are not known. CDR3 bases: TGTGCCAGCAGCTTAAGCCTAGCGGGGTCCCAAGAGACCCAGTACTTC. Translated: CASSLSLAGSQETQYF.